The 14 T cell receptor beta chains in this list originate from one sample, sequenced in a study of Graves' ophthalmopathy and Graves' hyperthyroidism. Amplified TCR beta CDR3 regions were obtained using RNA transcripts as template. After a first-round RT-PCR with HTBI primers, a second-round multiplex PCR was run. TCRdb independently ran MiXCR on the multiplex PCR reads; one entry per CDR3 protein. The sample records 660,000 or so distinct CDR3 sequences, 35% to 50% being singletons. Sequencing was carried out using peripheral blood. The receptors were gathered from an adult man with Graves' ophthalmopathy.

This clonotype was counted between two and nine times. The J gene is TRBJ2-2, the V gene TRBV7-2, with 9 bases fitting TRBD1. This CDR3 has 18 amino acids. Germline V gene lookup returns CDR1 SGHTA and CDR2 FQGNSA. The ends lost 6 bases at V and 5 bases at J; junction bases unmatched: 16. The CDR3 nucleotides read TGTGCCAGCAGTTTACTCCGGGACAGGGAAGGTGGAACCGGGGAGCTGTTTTTT. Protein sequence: CASSLLRDREGGTGELFF.

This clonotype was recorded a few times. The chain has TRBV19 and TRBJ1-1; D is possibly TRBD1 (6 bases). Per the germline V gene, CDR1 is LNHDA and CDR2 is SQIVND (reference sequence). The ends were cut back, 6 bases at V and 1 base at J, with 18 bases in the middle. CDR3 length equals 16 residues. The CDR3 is CASRTGTPRENTEAFF. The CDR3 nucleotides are TGTGCCAGTAGAACCGGGACACCACGAGAGAACACTGAAGCTTTCTTT.

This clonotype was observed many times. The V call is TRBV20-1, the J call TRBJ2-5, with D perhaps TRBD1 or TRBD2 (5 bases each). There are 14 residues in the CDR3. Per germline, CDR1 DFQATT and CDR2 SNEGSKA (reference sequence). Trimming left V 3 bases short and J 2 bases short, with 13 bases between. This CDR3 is CSASVMGEQETQYF. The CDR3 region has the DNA TGCAGTGCTAGTGTTATGGGGGAACAAGAGACCCAGTACTTC.

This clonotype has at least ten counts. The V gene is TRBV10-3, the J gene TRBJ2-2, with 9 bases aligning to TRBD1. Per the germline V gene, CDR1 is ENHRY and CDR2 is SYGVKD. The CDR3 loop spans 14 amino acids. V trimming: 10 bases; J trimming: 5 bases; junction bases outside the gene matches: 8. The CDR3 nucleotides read TGTGCCAGCACCCCGGGACAGGGAACCGGGGAGCTGTTTTTT. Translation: CASTPGQGTGELFF.

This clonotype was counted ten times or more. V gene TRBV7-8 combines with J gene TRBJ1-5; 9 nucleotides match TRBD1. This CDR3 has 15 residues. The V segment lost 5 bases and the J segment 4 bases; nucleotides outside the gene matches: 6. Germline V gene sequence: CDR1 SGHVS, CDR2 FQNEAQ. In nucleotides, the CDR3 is TGTGCCAGCAGCACCAGAGGGACAGGGAATCAGCCCCAGCATTTT. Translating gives CASSTRGTGNQPQHF.

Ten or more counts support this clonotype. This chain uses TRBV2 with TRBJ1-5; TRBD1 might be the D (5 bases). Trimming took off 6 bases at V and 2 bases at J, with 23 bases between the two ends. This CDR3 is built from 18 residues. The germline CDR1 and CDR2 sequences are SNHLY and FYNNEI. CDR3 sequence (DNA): TGTGCCAGCAGGGGCGGGAGGGGCCGTTCGCGGGGCAATCAGCCCCAGCATTTT. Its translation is CASRGGRGRSRGNQPQHF.

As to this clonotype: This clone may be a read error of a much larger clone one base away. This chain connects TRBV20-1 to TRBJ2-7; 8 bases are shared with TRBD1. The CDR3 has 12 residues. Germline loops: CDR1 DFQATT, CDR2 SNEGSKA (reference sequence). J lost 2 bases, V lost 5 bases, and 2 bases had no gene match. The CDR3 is CSAGQGPYEQYF. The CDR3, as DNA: TGCAGTGCTGGACAGGGCCCCTACGAGCAGTACTTC.

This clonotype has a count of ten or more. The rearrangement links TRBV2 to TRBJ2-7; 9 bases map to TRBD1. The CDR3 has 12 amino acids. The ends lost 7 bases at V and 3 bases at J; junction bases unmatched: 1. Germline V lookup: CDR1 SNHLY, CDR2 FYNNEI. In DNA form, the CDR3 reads TGTGCCAGCAAGACAGGGGGCTACGAGCAGTACTTC. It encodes CASKTGGYEQYF.

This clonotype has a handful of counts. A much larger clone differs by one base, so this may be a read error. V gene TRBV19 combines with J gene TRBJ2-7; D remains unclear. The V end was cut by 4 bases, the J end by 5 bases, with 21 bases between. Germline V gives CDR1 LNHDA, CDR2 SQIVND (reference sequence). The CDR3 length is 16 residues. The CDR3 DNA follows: TGTGCCAGTAGTAAGGCGGAACGATGGGCGGCCCACGAGCAGTACTTC. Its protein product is CASSKAERWAAHEQYF.

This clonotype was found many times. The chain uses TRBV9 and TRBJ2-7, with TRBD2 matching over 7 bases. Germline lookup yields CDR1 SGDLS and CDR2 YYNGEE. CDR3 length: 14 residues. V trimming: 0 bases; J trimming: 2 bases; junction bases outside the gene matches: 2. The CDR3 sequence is CASSVAAGPYEQYF. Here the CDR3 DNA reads TGTGCCAGCAGCGTAGCAGCGGGGCCCTACGAGCAGTACTTC.

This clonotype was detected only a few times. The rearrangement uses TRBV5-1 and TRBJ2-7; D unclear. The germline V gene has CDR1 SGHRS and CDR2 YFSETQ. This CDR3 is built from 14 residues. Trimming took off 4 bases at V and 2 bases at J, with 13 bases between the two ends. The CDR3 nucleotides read TGCGCCAGCAGCGTCGGAACACCTCCCTACGAGCAGTACTTC. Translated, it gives CASSVGTPPYEQYF. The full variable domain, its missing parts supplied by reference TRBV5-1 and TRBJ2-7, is KAGVTQTPRYLIKTRGQQVTLSCSPISGHRSVSWYQQTPGQGLQFLFEYFSETQRNKGNFPGRFSGRQFSNSRSEMNVSTLELGDSALYLCASSVGTPPYEQYFGPGTRLTVT.

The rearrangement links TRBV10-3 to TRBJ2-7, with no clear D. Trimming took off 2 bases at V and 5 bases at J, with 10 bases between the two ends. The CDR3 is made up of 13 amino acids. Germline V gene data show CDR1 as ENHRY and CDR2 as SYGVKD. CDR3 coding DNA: TGTGCCATCAGTGAGCAGGAGATACACGAGCAGTACTTC. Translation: CAISEQEIHEQYF.

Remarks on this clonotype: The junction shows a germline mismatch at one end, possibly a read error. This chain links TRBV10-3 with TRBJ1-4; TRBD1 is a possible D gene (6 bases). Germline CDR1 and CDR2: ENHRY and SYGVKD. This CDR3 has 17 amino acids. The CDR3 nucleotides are TGTGCCAGCAGTTATCTACTAACAGGGAAAGCTAATGAAAAACTGTTTTTT. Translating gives CASSYLLTGKANEKLFF.

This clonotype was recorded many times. In DNA form, the CDR3 reads TGTGCCAGCAGCGTTGCTCAGGGACGTGGTTATGGCTACACCTTC. Encoded protein: CASSVAQGRGYGYTF. This rearrangement joins TRBV7-2 to TRBJ1-2, with D possibly matching TRBD1 (5 bases). Trimming shortened V by 5 bases and J by 5 bases, and 18 bases separated the two germline ends. The CDR3 contains 15 residues. From germline, CDR1 is SGHTA and CDR2 FQGNSA.